The source of this T cell receptor (beta chain) is a study of blood T cells in healthy people across ages. Alongside a J-beta primer mix, a sample-barcoded 5' primer served in a second PCR lasting about 7 to 11 cycles. Carrying 12 random nucleotides, a template-switch adaptor labeled each individual cDNA molecule. MiXCR, applied by TCRdb to the 5' RACE reads, yields one record per CDR3 protein. The sample contains about 730,000 distinct CDR3 sequences, 43% of which appear only once. In the case of this clonotype: Its antigen is currently unknown. Germline is not matched at one junction end, which may reflect a read error.

This CDR3 is 14 amino acids long. The germline CDR1 and CDR2 sequences are MRHNA and SNTAGT. General study findings and limits: PBMC samples, being unsorted, prevented any conclusive comparison of naive and antigen-experienced cells.

The J gene is TRBJ2-3, the V gene TRBV6-4, with D perhaps matching TRBD1 (5 bases). Material: blood. The source is a woman aged 55-69 years in good health. The CDR3 DNA is TGTGACAGCAGTGAAGGGGCCTACACAGATACGCAGTATTTT. Its translation: CDSSEGAYTDTQYF.